The source of this TCR beta chain is a study of control samples from healthy donors and cancer patients. The CDR3 is made up of 15 amino acids. Germline V gene data show CDR1 as ENHRY and CDR2 as SYGVKD. V dropped 6 bases and J dropped 4 bases, with 15 bases sitting between them. Assay used: immunoSEQ multiplex PCR; TCRdb lists only in-frame clones, some missing. The data hold approximately 170,000 clones, with about 91% observed a single time. The chain carries TRBV10-3 and TRBJ1-4; no clear D. The specimen was blood. The clonotype was recovered from a young woman in good health. The CDR3 sequence is CAIRADTSLNEKLFF. CDR3 coding DNA: TGTGCCATCAGGGCCGATACTTCCCTTAATGAAAAACTGTTTTTT.